This T cell receptor beta chain was identified during a study of T cells in Graves' hyperthyroidism and ophthalmopathy. Study-wide points: Blood also contained most expanded thyroid clonotypes above 0.001.

This clonotype came up many times. Antigen: not known. CDR1 is SQVTM, CDR2 ANQGSEA, per germline. There are 11 residues in the CDR3. RNA transcripts gave rise to amplified TCR beta CDR3 regions. Using the HTBI primer set, a first-round RT-PCR was run on the TCR CDR3. TCRdb called the multiplex PCR reads again in MiXCR, with one record for every CDR3 protein. The sample has about 840,000 distinct CDR3 sequences; roughly 40% are singletons. Hyperthyroidism had been newly diagnosed in patients aged 18 to 65, and its duration was under 2 months. Exclusion of patients followed from uncontrolled infection, other autoimmune disease, pregnancy or lactation. The diagnostic basis comprised clinical symptoms, serum thyroxine and TRAb, thyroid ultrasound and orbital computed tomography.

The rearrangement joins TRBV29-1 to TRBJ1-3, with D unresolved. The sample consisted of blood. The sequence was collected from a man aged 18 to 35 with Graves' hyperthyroidism. CDR3 loop: CSGSSGNTIYF. In DNA, the CDR3 is TGCAGTGGGAGCTCTGGAAACACCATATATTTT.